This T cell receptor beta chain was obtained from a study of shared clonotypes between healthy human individuals. V shed 6 bases and J 2 bases; nucleotides not matched to a gene: 7. Germline V gene sequence: CDR1 ENHRY, CDR2 SYGVKD. There are 15 residues in the CDR3. The unsorted samples took tens of millions of PBMCs to get genomic DNA. Replicate PCRs were loaded with roughly 300 ng DNA from unsorted PBMC, around 30,000 T cell genomes. Source study methods: Junction-only immunoSEQ data arrived without quality scores, meaning filtering differed. Assay: immunoSEQ multiplex PCR; the TCRdb copy retains only in-frame clones and omits some. V and J calls and clone size follow that table, whereas D and trimming were derived from the DNA. The sample shows 550,000 to 600,000 clones, around three quarters of them seen only once.

V is TRBV10-3 and J is TRBJ2-1; 7 bases map to TRBD1. This receptor was obtained from a woman between 40 and 50 years old in good health. Some clones in this sample may be carry-over from other donors' samples. The specimen was PBMCs. The CDR3 DNA reads TGTGCCATCAGGAGACAGGGTTATACCTACAATGAGCAGTTCTTC. It translates to CAIRRQGYTYNEQFF.